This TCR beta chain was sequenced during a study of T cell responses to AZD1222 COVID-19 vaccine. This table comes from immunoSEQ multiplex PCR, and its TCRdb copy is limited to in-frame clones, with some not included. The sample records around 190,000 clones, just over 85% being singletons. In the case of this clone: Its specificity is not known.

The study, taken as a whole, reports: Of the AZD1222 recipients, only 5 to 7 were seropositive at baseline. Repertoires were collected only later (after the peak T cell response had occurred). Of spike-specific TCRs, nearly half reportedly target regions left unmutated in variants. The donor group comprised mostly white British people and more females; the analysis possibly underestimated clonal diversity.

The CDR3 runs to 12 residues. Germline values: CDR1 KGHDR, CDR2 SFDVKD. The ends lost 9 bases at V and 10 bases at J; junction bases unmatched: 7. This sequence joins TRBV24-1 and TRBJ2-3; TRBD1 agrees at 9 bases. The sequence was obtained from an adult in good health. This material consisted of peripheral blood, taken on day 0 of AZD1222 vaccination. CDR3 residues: CATGTGKWSQYF. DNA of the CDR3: TGTGCCACCGGGACAGGGAAGTGGTCGCAGTATTTT.